The 29 T cell receptor beta chains listed next were all sequenced from one sample in a study of radiation and T cells in renal cell carcinoma. Time point: blood 2 weeks post-SBRT. Treatment defined: 15 Gy SBRT to primary tumor, nephrectomy 4 weeks later. Clones were sequenced by immunoSEQ multiplex PCR, and TCRdb holds only the in-frame ones, with some missing. The sample lists around 60,000 clones, roughly four fifths seen once, with less than 7.5% in the top ten. Sequenced material: blood, taken from a patient whose treatment included radiotherapy and nephrectomy. These receptors were taken from a man in his sixties with renal cell carcinoma.

The chain uses TRBV29-1 and TRBJ2-7; 9 bases agree with TRBD1. The V and J ends lost 6 bases and 7 bases, in that order; junction bases with no gene match: 7. The CDR3 is 12 residues long. CDR1 and CDR2 from the germline V gene are SQVTM and ANQGSEA. The CDR3: CSVQTGGQEQYV. The CDR3 DNA is TGCAGCGTACAAACAGGGGGCCAGGAGCAGTACGTC.

This chain connects TRBV19 to TRBJ1-5; 7 bases fit TRBD1. Looked up from germline, CDR1 is LNHDA and CDR2 is SQIVND (reference sequence). This CDR3 is built from 14 residues. The V segment lost 6 bases and the J segment 9 bases; nucleotides outside the gene matches: 11. CDR3 coding DNA: TGTGCCAGTAGGCCAGTTCAGGGGGTATGGCCCCAGCATTTT. Translated: CASRPVQGVWPQHF.

Here the CDR3 reads CASSYGPGLNTEAFF. DNA for the CDR3: TGTGCCAGCAGTTACGGCCCAGGCTTGAACACTGAAGCTTTCTTT. The chain couples TRBV6-5 to TRBJ1-1; D gene ambiguous. The ends were cut back, 2 bases at V and 0 bases at J, with 10 bases in the middle. The CDR3 has 15 amino acids. The V gene's germline CDR1 is MNHEY and CDR2 SVGAGI.

This chain uses TRBV10-2 with TRBJ1-5; D unresolved. Germline values: CDR1 WSHSY, CDR2 SAAADI. Trimming left V 0 bases short and J 6 bases short, with 12 bases between. This CDR3 contains 15 residues. CDR3 residues: CASSESGRRGQPQHF. The CDR3 nucleotides are TGCGCCAGCAGTGAGTCAGGGCGGCGCGGTCAGCCCCAGCATTTT.

DNA of the CDR3: TGTGCCAGCTCACTCCCGACAGGGTGGAGAACTGAAGCTTTCTTT. Translating it yields CASSLPTGWRTEAFF. The chain joins TRBV18 to TRBJ1-1; 7 bases line up with TRBD1. This CDR3 comprises 15 residues. Germline CDR1 reads KGHSH; CDR2 reads LQKENI. After removal of 4 bases from V and 5 bases from J, the junction contained 10 bases not matched to a gene.

This chain links TRBV19 with TRBJ1-5; possible D gene TRBD1, 5 bases. This CDR3 comprises 14 residues. Germline V lookup: CDR1 LNHDA, CDR2 SQIVND (reference sequence). Trimming removed 2 bases from V and 0 bases from J, with 5 bases in between. CDR3 sequence (DNA): TGTGCCAGTAGTATACAGGGTAGCAATCAGCCCCAGCATTTT. The encoded protein is CASSIQGSNQPQHF.

V usage is TRBV30 and J usage is TRBJ1-1; 8 nucleotides agree with TRBD1. The germline gives CDR1 GTSNPN, CDR2 SVGIG (reference sequence). Germline trimming cut 7 bases from V and 0 bases from J; bases unmatched to any gene: 7. The CDR3 has 14 residues. The CDR3 nucleotides read TGTGCCTTTACCCAGGGGGCGATGAACACTGAAGCTTTCTTT. This encodes CAFTQGAMNTEAFF.

The chain joins TRBV30 to TRBJ2-1; D possibly corresponds to TRBD1 (6 bases). The CDR3 consists of 13 residues. Germline assignment: CDR1 GTSNPN and CDR2 SVGIG (reference sequence). The V end lost 3 bases, the J end lost 4 bases, and 10 bases lay between the germline ends. Here the CDR3 reads CAWSEDSYNEQFF. For the CDR3, the DNA is TGTGCCTGGAGCGAGGACAGTTACAATGAGCAGTTCTTC.

This clone appeared a few times. CDR3 region: CASSVATYNEQFF. CDR3 nucleotides: TGTGCCAGCAGCGTAGCTACGTACAATGAGCAGTTCTTC. The V call is TRBV9, the J call TRBJ2-1; D unclear. Germline V gene sequence: CDR1 SGDLS, CDR2 YYNGEE. The CDR3 is made up of 13 amino acids. Trimming stripped 0 bases from V and 4 bases from J, with 5 bases between.

This clone was observed a handful of times. J is TRBJ1-1 and V is TRBV2; TRBD1 is a possible D gene (5 bases). The germline V and J ends were trimmed by 6 bases and 5 bases, with 13 bases remaining between them. CDR1 is SNHLY and CDR2 is FYNNEI in the germline V gene. This CDR3 comprises 13 residues. DNA for the CDR3: TGTGCCAGCAGGGGGGAAGGGAGTACTGAAGCTTTCTTT. It is translated as CASRGEGSTEAFF.

The rearrangement links TRBV18 to TRBJ2-1; TRBD2 aligns across 10 bases. The CDR3 extends over 15 amino acids. With 3 bases clipped from V and 8 bases from J, the junction kept 7 bases outside the gene matches. Germline assignment: CDR1 KGHSH and CDR2 LQKENI. The CDR3 DNA follows: TGTGCCAGCTCACCCCCGGCTAGCGGGAGTGATGAGCAGTTCTTC. Protein product: CASSPPASGSDEQFF.

This chain links TRBV7-2 with TRBJ1-3; D call uncertain. CDR1 SGHTA and CDR2 FQGNSA come from the germline V gene. The V end was cut by 1 base, the J end by 4 bases, with 11 bases between. The CDR3 is 15 amino acids. CDR3 sequence reads: CASSLGSGVGNTIYF. DNA for the CDR3: TGTGCCAGCAGCTTAGGGTCCGGGGTCGGAAACACCATATATTTT.

The chain is built from TRBV11-3 and TRBJ2-1; D may be TRBD1 (5 bases). V dropped 3 bases and J dropped 5 bases, with 14 bases sitting between them. The CDR3 totals 15 residues. CDR1 SGHNT and CDR2 YENEEA come from the germline V gene. The CDR3 coding sequence is TGTGCCAGCAGCTTGGGATGGGGCAGCGACAATGAGCAGTTCTTC. Protein sequence: CASSLGWGSDNEQFF.

The rearrangement uses TRBV9 and TRBJ2-1; 9 bases align to TRBD1. This CDR3 comprises 15 residues. Germline V lookup: CDR1 SGDLS, CDR2 YYNGEE. Trimming cost V 3 bases and J 9 bases; bases outside gene matches: 10. CDR3: CASSGLGQGSGEQFF. The CDR3 DNA follows: TGTGCCAGCAGCGGGCTAGGACAGGGGAGCGGTGAGCAGTTCTTC.

V is TRBV6-6 and J is TRBJ2-7, with D perhaps matching TRBD1 (6 bases). CDR3 length: 14 amino acids. Germline-derived CDR1 and CDR2 are MNHNY and SVGAGI (reference sequence). V lost 7 bases and J lost 4, with 17 bases in between. This CDR3 reads CASIQSQGKYEQYF. CDR3 DNA sequence: TGTGCCAGCATTCAGTCACAGGGCAAGTACGAGCAGTACTTC.

V and J are TRBV30 and TRBJ2-2; D gene ambiguous. Germline values: CDR1 GTSNPN, CDR2 SVGIG (reference sequence). V shed 3 bases and J shed 0 bases, with 5 bases lying between them. This CDR3 is 13 amino acids long. The DNA for the CDR3 is TGTGCCTGGAGACTGTCGAACACCGGGGAGCTGTTTTTT. Translating it yields CAWRLSNTGELFF.

The chain is built from TRBV9 and TRBJ2-1; maybe TRBD2 (6 bases). Germline-derived CDR1 and CDR2 are SGDLS and YYNGEE. The V gene lost 6 bases and the J gene lost 7 bases, with 14 bases spanning the gap. The CDR3 covers 13 residues. CDR3 DNA sequence: TGTGCCAGCAAGCCTTACGGGGGAAATGAGCAGTTCTTC. Amino acid sequence: CASKPYGGNEQFF.

The rearrangement joins TRBV5-1 to TRBJ2-1; D unclear. V lost 0 bases and J 0 bases, leaving 7 bases between the germline ends. Germline V gene data show CDR1 as SGHRS and CDR2 as YFSETQ. There are 15 residues in the CDR3. CDR3 bases: TGCGCCAGCAGCTTGGGCGTGAGCTCCTACAATGAGCAGTTCTTC. Translated: CASSLGVSSYNEQFF.

The genes are TRBV5-1 and TRBJ1-1, with 9 bases lining up with TRBD1. Unmatched junction bases numbered 4, after V lost 3 bases and J lost 4 bases. Germline V gene data show CDR1 as SGHRS and CDR2 as YFSETQ. The CDR3 is made up of 14 amino acids. As DNA, the CDR3 is TGCGCCAGCAGCTCGACAGGGGGTGGCACTGAAGCTTTCTTT. Protein: CASSSTGGGTEAFF.

V gene TRBV11-3 combines with J gene TRBJ1-1; D is possibly TRBD1 (5 bases). The CDR3 has 12 amino acids. Trimming cost V 4 bases and J 7 bases, with 10 bases left between them. Germline CDR1 and CDR2: SGHNT and YENEEA. CDR3 loop: CASSSRQIEAFF. The CDR3 coding sequence is TGTGCCAGCAGCTCAAGACAGATTGAAGCTTTCTTT.

The chain recombines TRBV28 with TRBJ2-2; D ambiguous. CDR1 MDHEN and CDR2 SYDVKM come from the germline V gene. This CDR3 comprises 13 residues. In DNA, the CDR3 is TGTCTAACTCGTCCGGATTACACCGGGGAGCTGTTTTTT. It yields the protein CLTRPDYTGELFF.

This clone appeared a single time. The CDR3 DNA sequence: TGTGCCAGCAGTGCTTGGGGGGTAGGAAACACCATATATTTT. Translation gives CASSAWGVGNTIYF. The V call is TRBV27, the J call TRBJ1-3; TRBD1 might be the D (5 bases). The CDR3 loop spans 14 amino acids. The V end lost 5 bases, the J end lost 4 bases, and 12 bases lay between the germline ends. Germline lookup yields CDR1 MNHEY and CDR2 SMNVEV (reference sequence).

Here the CDR3 DNA reads TGTGCCAGCGGGACAGGGTTCAATCAGCCCCAGCATTTT. This sequence encodes CASGTGFNQPQHF. The chain links TRBV6-6 to TRBJ1-5; 9 bases agree with TRBD1. This CDR3 comprises 13 residues. Germline V CDR1 and CDR2: MNHNY, SVGAGI (reference sequence). V dropped 8 bases and J dropped 3; count of bases not matched to a gene: 2.

This CDR3 reads CASSLPDRDGIQYF. As DNA, the CDR3 is TGTGCCAGCAGCCTCCCGGACAGGGACGGCATTCAGTACTTC. The chain combines TRBV7-9 with TRBJ2-4; 8 positions match TRBD1. The CDR3 totals 14 residues. CDR1 and CDR2 from the germline V gene are SEHNR and FQNEAQ (reference sequence). Trimming removed 5 bases from V and 9 bases from J; junction bases left unmatched: 9.

The chain carries TRBV29-1 and TRBJ2-5; perhaps TRBD2 as D (5 bases). The CDR3 extends over 14 amino acids. The ends were cut back, 6 bases at V and 6 bases at J, with 20 bases in the middle. Germline CDR1 is SQVTM and CDR2 is ANQGSEA. The CDR3, as DNA: TGCAGCGTCGGCTCTGACTTAATCGGGAAGACCCAGTACTTC. Its protein is CSVGSDLIGKTQYF.

The chain links TRBV19 to TRBJ1-6; no reliable D call. The CDR3 is made up of 13 amino acids. Germline V lookup: CDR1 LNHDA, CDR2 SQIVND (reference sequence). The V and J ends lost 5 bases and 4 bases respectively, with 6 bases between them. For the CDR3, the DNA is TGTGCCAGTAGTCCCCCGTATAATTCACCCCTCCACTTT. This gives the protein CASSPPYNSPLHF.

This clone was detected only a few times. The CDR3 DNA follows: TGTGCCAGCAGCTTAGCGGGGTTTAATGAAAAACTGTTTTTT. Translating it yields CASSLAGFNEKLFF. This chain uses TRBV7-2 with TRBJ1-4; D is unresolved. There are 14 residues in the CDR3. Trimming took 0 bases from V and 4 from J, leaving 6 bases between them. Germline V gene data show CDR1 as SGHTA and CDR2 as FQGNSA.

This rearrangement joins TRBV6-1 to TRBJ2-7; 8 bases align to TRBD1. Germline V gene data show CDR1 as MNHNS and CDR2 as SASEGT. CDR3 length: 14 residues. V lost 7 bases to trimming and J lost 1 base; unmatched junction nucleotides: 6. Here the CDR3 reads CASKDREYSYEQYV. DNA for the CDR3: TGTGCCAGCAAGGACAGGGAGTATTCCTACGAGCAGTACGTC.

The V gene is TRBV21-1, the J gene TRBJ2-7; the tabulated D call, TRBD1, remains unverified against the DNA. TRBV21-1 is reported as a pseudogene. This CDR3 comprises 14 residues. CDR3 in DNA: TGTGCCAGCAGCAAAGACAGGCCATACTACGAGCAGTACGTC. It codes for CASSKDRPYYEQYV.